The clone carrying this T cell receptor beta chain was seen ten or more times. The antigen remains unidentified. V lost 0 bases, J lost 4 bases, and 3 bases stayed unmatched. The CDR3 sequence is 14 residues long. Germline CDR1 SGDLS, CDR2 YYNGEE. This entry comes from a study of cytomegalovirus exposure and HLA in healthy donors. Study-wide background: The approximately 120 validation repertoires and the roughly 670 first-cohort repertoires shared a platform, a later analysis reported.

The method was immunoSEQ multiplex PCR; TCRdb's version includes in-frame clones alone and lacks a portion of them. The table has 200,000 or so clones, about 79% seen once. Study-wide findings and caveats: Most TCRs appeared rarely, but some public TCRs recurred in many donors. Reported results showed that the classifier diagnosed cytomegalovirus status with high specificity and sensitivity.

The chain employs TRBV9 and TRBJ1-2; 7 bases line up with TRBD1. Sequences were obtained from PBMCs. This receptor was obtained from a woman aged 25 to 39 in good health and CMV-seropositive. The CDR3 sequence: CASSVGQGFYGYTF. The CDR3 DNA sequence: TGTGCCAGCAGCGTAGGACAGGGCTTCTATGGCTACACCTTC.